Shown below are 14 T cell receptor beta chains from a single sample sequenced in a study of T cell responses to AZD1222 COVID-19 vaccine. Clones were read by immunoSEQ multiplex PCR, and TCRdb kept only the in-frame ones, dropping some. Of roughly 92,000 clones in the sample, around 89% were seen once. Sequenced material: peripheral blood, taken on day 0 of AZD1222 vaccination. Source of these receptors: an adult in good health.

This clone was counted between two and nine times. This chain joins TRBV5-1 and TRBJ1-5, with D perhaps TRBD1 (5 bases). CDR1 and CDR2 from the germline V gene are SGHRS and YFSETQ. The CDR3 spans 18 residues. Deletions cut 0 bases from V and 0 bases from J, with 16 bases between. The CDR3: CASSLAPRGEGSNQPQHF. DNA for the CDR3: TGCGCCAGCAGCTTGGCGCCTCGGGGGGAGGGTAGCAATCAGCCCCAGCATTTT.

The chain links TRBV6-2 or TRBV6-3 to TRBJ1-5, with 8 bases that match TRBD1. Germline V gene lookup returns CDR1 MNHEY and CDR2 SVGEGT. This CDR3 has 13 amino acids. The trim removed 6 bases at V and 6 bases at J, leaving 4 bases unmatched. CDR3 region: CASSTQGGQPQHF. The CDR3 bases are TGTGCCAGCAGCACACAGGGGGGTCAGCCCCAGCATTTT.

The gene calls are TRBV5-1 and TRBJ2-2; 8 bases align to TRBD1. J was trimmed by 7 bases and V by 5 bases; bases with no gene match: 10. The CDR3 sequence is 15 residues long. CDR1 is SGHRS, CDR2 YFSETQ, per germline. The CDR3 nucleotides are TGCGCCAGCAGTTCGCCAGGGGGCTCCGGCGGGGAGCTGTTTTTT. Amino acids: CASSSPGGSGGELFF.

CDR3 residues: CASSLLGNTEAFF. The CDR3 DNA reads TGCGCCAGCAGCTTACTGGGGAACACTGAAGCTTTCTTT. J is TRBJ1-1 and V is TRBV5-1; the D is unclear. Germline V CDR1 and CDR2: SGHRS, YFSETQ. The CDR3 is 13 amino acids. V dropped 2 bases and J dropped 1 base, with 6 bases sitting between them.

The CDR3 loop is CASSVGQGAHTTIYF. CDR3 nucleotide sequence: TGTGCCAGCAGCGTCGGACAGGGGGCTCATACCACCATATATTTT. The chain employs TRBV7-9 and TRBJ1-3, with 11 bases that match TRBD1. Germline values: CDR1 SEHNR, CDR2 FQNEAQ (reference sequence). Trimming took 5 bases from V and 9 from J; bases not matched to a gene: 9. This CDR3 comprises 15 residues.

CDR3 nucleotide sequence: TGTGCCAGCAGCCCCATCCCAATCACAGGCTCCTACAATGAGCAGTTCTTC. Translation gives CASSPIPITGSYNEQFF. The genes are TRBV14 and TRBJ2-1; a possible D gene is TRBD1 (5 bases). Per germline, CDR1 SGHDN and CDR2 FVKESK. Trimming removed 4 bases from V and 0 bases from J, with 16 bases in between. This CDR3 contains 17 residues.

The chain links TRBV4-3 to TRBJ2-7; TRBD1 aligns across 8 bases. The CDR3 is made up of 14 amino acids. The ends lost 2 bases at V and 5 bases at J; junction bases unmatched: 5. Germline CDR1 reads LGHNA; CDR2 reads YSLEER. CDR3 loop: CASSQRTGRNEQYF. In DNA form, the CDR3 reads TGCGCCAGCAGCCAAAGGACAGGGAGGAACGAGCAGTACTTC.

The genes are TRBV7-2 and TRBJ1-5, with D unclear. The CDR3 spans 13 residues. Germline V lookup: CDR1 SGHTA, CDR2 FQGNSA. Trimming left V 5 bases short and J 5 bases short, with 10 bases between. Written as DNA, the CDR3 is TGTGCCAGCAGCACGTGGACGGATCAGCCCCAGCATTTT. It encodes CASSTWTDQPQHF.

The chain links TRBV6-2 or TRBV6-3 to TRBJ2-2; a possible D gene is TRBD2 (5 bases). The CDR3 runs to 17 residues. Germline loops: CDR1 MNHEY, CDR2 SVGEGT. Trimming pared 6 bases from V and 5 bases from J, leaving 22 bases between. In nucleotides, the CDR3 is TGTGCCAGCAGCCCTTTACTTATCACCCCGGGGACCGGGGAGCTGTTTTTT. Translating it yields CASSPLLITPGTGELFF.

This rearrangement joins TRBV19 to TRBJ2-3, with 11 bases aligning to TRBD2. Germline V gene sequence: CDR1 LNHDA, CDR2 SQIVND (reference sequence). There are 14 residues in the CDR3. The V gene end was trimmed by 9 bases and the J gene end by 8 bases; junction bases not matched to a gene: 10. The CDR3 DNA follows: TGTGCCAGCGCGGGGACTAGCGGCCGGGGTACGCAGTATTTT. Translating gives CASAGTSGRGTQYF.

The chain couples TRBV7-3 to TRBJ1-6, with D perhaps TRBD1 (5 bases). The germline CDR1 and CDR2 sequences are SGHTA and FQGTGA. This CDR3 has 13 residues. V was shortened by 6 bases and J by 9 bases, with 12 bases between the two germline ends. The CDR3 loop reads CASSQGWGSPLHF. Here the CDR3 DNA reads TGTGCCAGCAGTCAGGGTTGGGGTTCACCCCTCCACTTT.

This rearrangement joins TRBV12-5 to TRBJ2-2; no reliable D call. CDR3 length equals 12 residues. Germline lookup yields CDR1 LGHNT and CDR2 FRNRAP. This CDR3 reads CASSGGTGELFF. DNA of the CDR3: TGTGCCTCATCCGGCGGCACCGGGGAGCTGTTTTTT.

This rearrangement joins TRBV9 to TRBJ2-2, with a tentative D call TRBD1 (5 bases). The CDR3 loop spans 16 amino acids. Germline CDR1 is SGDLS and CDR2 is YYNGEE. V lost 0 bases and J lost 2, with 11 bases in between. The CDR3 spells CASSVVVGANTGELFF. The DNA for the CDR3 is TGTGCCAGCAGCGTAGTTGTAGGGGCTAACACCGGGGAGCTGTTTTTT. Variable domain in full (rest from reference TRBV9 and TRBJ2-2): DSGVTQTPKHLITATGQRVTLRCSPRSGDLSVYWYQQSLDQGLQFLIQYYNGEERAKGNILERFSAQQFPDLHSELNLSSLELGDSALYFCASSVVVGANTGELFFGEGSRLTVL.

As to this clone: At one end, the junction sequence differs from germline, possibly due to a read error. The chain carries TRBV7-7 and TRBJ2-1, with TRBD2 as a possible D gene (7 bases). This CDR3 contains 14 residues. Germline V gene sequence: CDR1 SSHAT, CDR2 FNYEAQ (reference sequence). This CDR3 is CASSLGGGEDEQFF. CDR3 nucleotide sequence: TGTGCTAGCAGCTTAGGAGGGGGGGAGGATGAGCAGTTCTTC.